Below, 18 T cell receptor beta chains from the same sample are listed, as sequenced in a study of blood T cells in healthy people across ages. It was with a sample-barcoded 5' primer and a J-beta primer mix that a second PCR of about 6 to 11 cycles was run. TCRdb re-called the 5' RACE reads with MiXCR, one entry per CDR3 protein. Of about 930,000 distinct CDR3 sequences in the sample, 25% to 30% are singletons; the top ten hold roughly a tenth. Another study also made use of these data, one on T cells of mothers and their children.

Material: blood. All receptors come from a middle-aged woman in good health.

This clonotype was found a few times. The V gene is TRBV15, the J gene TRBJ2-5; D is unclear. Germline loops: CDR1 LNHNV, CDR2 YYDKDF (reference sequence). Trimming stripped 0 bases from V and 5 bases from J, with 19 bases between. There are 17 residues in the CDR3. Here the CDR3 DNA reads TGTGCCACCAGCAGAGATCGGCTAATAGAACCATGGGAGACCCAGTACTTC. Translated, it gives CATSRDRLIEPWETQYF.

The chain links TRBV29-1 to TRBJ1-1; D uncertain. The germline V and J ends were trimmed by 0 bases and 0 bases, with 11 bases remaining between them. The CDR3 is 15 amino acids. Germline CDR1 and CDR2: SQVTM and ANQGSEA. CDR3 region: CSVEDGWTLNTEAFF. CDR3 DNA: TGCAGCGTTGAAGATGGGTGGACCTTGAACACTGAAGCTTTCTTT.

This clonotype was seen only a few times. This chain links TRBV6-2 or TRBV6-3 with TRBJ2-5; 13 bases fit TRBD2. The CDR3 contains 17 residues. The ends lost 2 bases at V and 4 bases at J; junction bases unmatched: 7. Per the germline V gene, CDR1 is MNHEY and CDR2 is SVGEGT. The CDR3 loop is CASSYGATSGGRETQYF. In nucleotides, the CDR3 is TGTGCCAGCAGTTACGGCGCGACTAGCGGGGGGAGAGAGACCCAGTACTTC.

This clonotype has ten or more counts. The chain combines TRBV11-1 with TRBJ2-3; weak D call: TRBD1 (6 bases). Germline-derived CDR1 and CDR2 are SGHAT and FQDESV (reference sequence). This CDR3 is 16 amino acids long. Trimming removed 7 bases from V and 6 bases from J, with 23 bases in between. The CDR3 loop is CASTLSDRFFVDTQYF. For the CDR3, the DNA is TGTGCCAGCACCCTATCTGACAGGTTTTTTGTGGATACGCAGTATTTT.

The sample holds a few counts of this clonotype. The chain carries TRBV7-6 and TRBJ2-2; TRBD2 is a possible D gene (5 bases). Germline V gene lookup returns CDR1 SGHVS and CDR2 FNYEAQ. This CDR3 is 17 amino acids long. V lost 2 bases, J lost 1 base, and 14 bases lay in between. CDR3: CASSLPAGLVNTGELFF. The CDR3 DNA reads TGTGCCAGCAGCTTACCGGCGGGTCTAGTGAACACCGGGGAGCTGTTTTTT.

The chain links TRBV12-3 or TRBV12-4 to TRBJ2-7, with 9 positions matching TRBD1. Trimming took 0 bases from V and 4 from J; bases not matched to a gene: 4. The CDR3 length is 15 residues. The CDR3 region has the DNA TGTGCCAGCAGTTTAGCCGGGACAGGGTGGTACGAGCAGTACTTC. Encoded protein: CASSLAGTGWYEQYF.

The rearrangement uses TRBV6-2 or TRBV6-3 and TRBJ2-5; weak D call: TRBD2 (5 bases). The tail of the sequence fits TRBJ2-7 better, so the J call may be wrong. This CDR3 region has 14 residues. CDR1 and CDR2 (germline): MNHEY, SVGEGT. The CDR3 DNA is TGTGCCAGCAGTTGGTCCGGGAAAGGGTCCGAGCAGTACTTC. Translated, it gives CASSWSGKGSEQYF.

V usage is TRBV5-1 and J usage is TRBJ1-2; no definite D call. The CDR3 is made up of 15 amino acids. Germline V gene data show CDR1 as SGHRS and CDR2 as YFSETQ. V was cut by 3 bases and J by 6 bases, with 18 bases left in between. CDR3 sequence: CASSSTPAPPDGYTF. DNA of the CDR3: TGCGCCAGCAGCTCGACCCCGGCCCCACCGGATGGCTACACCTTC.

About this clonotype: This clone may be a read error of a much larger clone one base away. This chain connects TRBV7-9 to TRBJ2-7, with D possibly being TRBD1 (6 bases). CDR1 is SEHNR, CDR2 FQNEAQ, per germline (reference sequence). V was clipped by 4 bases and J by 2 bases, with 9 bases between them. CDR3 length: 13 residues. The CDR3 region is CASSSGDTYEQYF. The DNA for the CDR3 is TGTGCCAGCAGCTCCGGGGACACCTACGAGCAGTACTTC.

A note on this clonotype: Compared with germline, one end of the junction differs, possibly owing to a read error. The chain combines TRBV29-1 with TRBJ2-2, with D possibly being TRBD1 (6 bases). CDR3 length equals 14 residues. Germline-derived CDR1 and CDR2 are SQVTM and ANQGSEA. DNA for the CDR3: TGCAGCGCTGAACAGGGAACGGGCACCGGGGAGCTGTTTTTT. This gives the protein CSAEQGTGTGELFF.

This clonotype was seen at least ten times. V gene TRBV11-1 combines with J gene TRBJ2-1, with D possibly TRBD2 on 6 matching bases. This CDR3 spans 16 amino acids. Trimming pared 1 base from V and 1 base from J, leaving 11 bases between. CDR1 and CDR2 (germline): SGHAT, FQDESV (reference sequence). CDR3 region: CASSLVSLASYNEQFF. CDR3 DNA: TGTGCCAGCAGCTTAGTTAGTCTAGCGTCCTACAATGAGCAGTTCTTC. Full variable domain (rest looked up from reference TRBV11-1 and TRBJ2-1): EAEVAQSPRYKITEKSQAVAFWCDPISGHATLYWYRQILGQGPELLVQFQDESVVDDSQLPKDRFSAERLKGVDSTLKIQPAELGDSAMYLCASSLVSLASYNEQFFGPGTRLTVL.

As regards this clonotype: Its ends do not fully match the called genes, so a read error is possible. This chain links TRBV7-7 with TRBJ2-1; D unresolved. In germline, CDR1 is SSHAT, CDR2 FNYEAQ (reference sequence). CDR3 length: 15 amino acids. CDR3 nucleotide sequence: TGTGCTAGCAGCAATGGGGAAAACCCTTACAATGAGCAGTTCTTC. Amino acid sequence: CASSNGENPYNEQFF. Using reference TRBV7-7 and TRBJ2-1 for the parts outside the CDR3, the full variable domain is GAGVSQSPRYKVTKRGQDVTLRCDPISSHATLYWYQQALGQGPEFLTYFNYEAQPDKSGLPSDRFSAERPEGSISTLTIQRTEQRDSAMYRCASSNGENPYNEQFFGPGTRLTVL.

This clonotype occurred many times. The chain has TRBV6-4 and TRBJ2-1; 8 positions agree with TRBD2. Germline trimming cut 4 bases from V and 3 bases from J; bases unmatched to any gene: 2. The CDR3 sequence is 14 residues long. Looked up from germline, CDR1 is MRHNA and CDR2 is SNTAGT. CDR3 in amino acids: CASSVAGGYNEQFF. CDR3 nucleotide sequence: TGTGCCAGCAGTGTTGCGGGGGGCTACAATGAGCAGTTCTTC.

Comments on this clonotype: One base away lies a much larger clone, so this may be a sequencing read error. The rearrangement joins TRBV4-2 to TRBJ2-1, with TRBD2 matching over 12 bases. The CDR3 has 17 amino acids. J was trimmed by 9 bases and V by 3 bases; bases with no gene match: 12. The germline gives CDR1 LGHNA, CDR2 YNFKEQ. The CDR3 loop is CASSQRTSGEALGEQFF. In DNA, the CDR3 is TGTGCCAGCAGCCAGAGGACTAGCGGGGAGGCCTTGGGTGAGCAGTTCTTC.

This clonotype appeared many times. The V call is TRBV4-2, the J call TRBJ2-1, with D possibly matching TRBD2 (6 bases). CDR3 length: 18 residues. Germline V lookup: CDR1 LGHNA, CDR2 YNFKEQ. V lost 3 bases and J 7 bases, leaving 25 bases between the germline ends. The DNA for the CDR3 is TGTGCCAGCAGCCACCCTATCCATGGGGCTAGCGAAGGTAATGAGCAGTTCTTC. Encoded protein: CASSHPIHGASEGNEQFF.

This clonotype appeared many times. This chain links TRBV27 with TRBJ2-1; a weak D match, TRBD1 (6 bases). Germline V gene data show CDR1 as MNHEY and CDR2 as SMNVEV (reference sequence). V lost 2 bases and J lost 8, with 16 bases in between. The CDR3 runs 15 residues. The CDR3 loop reads CASSLAPTGRDEQFF. The CDR3 DNA follows: TGTGCCAGCAGTTTAGCCCCGACAGGTCGGGATGAGCAGTTCTTC.

This clonotype showed up many times. The chain carries TRBV10-3 and TRBJ2-7; unclear D gene. Germline CDR1 and CDR2: ENHRY and SYGVKD. Trimming left V 8 bases short and J 2 bases short, with 13 bases between. This CDR3 contains 13 residues. The CDR3 reads CAISDTHAYEQYF. CDR3 DNA sequence: TGTGCCATCTCCGATACGCATGCCTACGAGCAGTACTTC.

The chain couples TRBV13 to TRBJ2-1, with a weak D call TRBD2 (5 bases). V was pared by 0 bases and J by 9 bases, with 12 bases between. CDR1 is PRHDT and CDR2 is FYEKMQ in the germline V gene (reference sequence). The CDR3 covers 14 residues. The DNA for the CDR3 is TGTGCCAGCAGCTTAGGCCCGAGGGTAACTGAGCAGTTCTTC. Translated: CASSLGPRVTEQFF.